Each of the 19 T cell receptor beta chains below was sequenced from the same sample in a study of neoadjuvant anti-PD-1 for oral cavity cancer. The time point here: after neoadjuvant nivolumab, at surgical resection. Here immunoSEQ multiplex PCR was the method, and the copy in TCRdb shows in-frame clones only, minus some. The repertoire consists of approximately 13,000 clones, with about 76% occurring once and the leading ten covering less than 3.5%. The starting material was PBMCs, obtained after nivolumab (anti-PD-1) treatment. The source of these receptors is a person aged 40 to 85 with oral cavity squamous cell carcinoma.

In DNA form, the CDR3 reads TGTGCCAGTAGTAGAAACACCAACCTTCTACGGACAGACGACTATGGCTACACCTTC. This encodes CASSRNTNLLRTDDYGYTF. V usage is TRBV19 and J usage is TRBJ1-2, with D perhaps TRBD1 (6 bases). Germline V gives CDR1 LNHDA, CDR2 SQIVND (reference sequence). The germline V and J ends were trimmed by 4 bases and 3 bases, with 27 bases remaining between them. The CDR3 sequence is 19 residues long.

This sequence joins TRBV30 and TRBJ1-5; the match to TRBD1 covers 8 bases. The V segment lost 1 base and the J segment 4 bases; nucleotides outside the gene matches: 0. The CDR3 is 13 amino acids. The germline V gene encodes CDR1 GTSNPN and CDR2 SVGIG (reference sequence). The CDR3 DNA reads TGTGCCTGGAGTGGACAGGGGAATCAGCCCCAGCATTTT. It yields the protein CAWSGQGNQPQHF.

The chain links TRBV2 to TRBJ2-1; 10 nucleotides agree with TRBD2. V trimming: 6 bases; J trimming: 0 bases; junction bases outside the gene matches: 5. The germline V gene has CDR1 SNHLY and CDR2 FYNNEI. CDR3 size: 16 residues. The CDR3 coding sequence is TGTGCCAGCAGGAGAGGACTAGCGGACTCCTACAATGAGCAGTTCTTC. Amino acid sequence: CASRRGLADSYNEQFF.

The genes are TRBV5-1 and TRBJ2-2; the match to TRBD1 covers 9 bases. The CDR3 consists of 17 residues. Unmatched junction bases numbered 10, after V lost 3 bases and J lost 4 bases. Germline CDR1 reads SGHRS; CDR2 reads YFSETQ. CDR3 coding DNA: TGCGCCAGCAGCTCCTTGGACGGACAGGGGAGCACCGGGGAGCTGTTTTTT. Protein: CASSSLDGQGSTGELFF.

The rearrangement links TRBV29-1 to TRBJ2-1; 7 bases map to TRBD1. After removal of 7 bases from V and 9 bases from J, the junction contained 12 bases not matched to a gene. Germline V lookup: CDR1 SQVTM, CDR2 ANQGSEA. The CDR3 length is 13 residues. CDR3 in amino acids: CSAPGTVTGEQFF. The CDR3 DNA follows: TGCAGCGCTCCCGGGACAGTAACAGGTGAGCAGTTCTTC.

CDR3: CASSLEGGGQPQHF. Here the CDR3 DNA reads TGTGCCAGCAGCTTAGAGGGGGGTGGTCAGCCCCAGCATTTT. The chain couples TRBV7-8 to TRBJ1-5; possible D gene TRBD1, 6 bases. Per germline, CDR1 SGHVS and CDR2 FQNEAQ. This CDR3 contains 14 residues. V lost 1 base, J lost 6 bases, and 10 bases lay in between.

The rearrangement uses TRBV29-1 and TRBJ2-2; 11 nucleotides agree with TRBD1. Germline V gene lookup returns CDR1 SQVTM and CDR2 ANQGSEA. Unmatched junction bases numbered 7, after V lost 4 bases and J lost 3 bases. The CDR3 has 16 amino acids. The CDR3 here is CSVGYGQGAYTGELFF. The CDR3 DNA reads as TGCAGCGTTGGATATGGACAGGGGGCCTACACCGGGGAGCTGTTTTTT.

This clone was counted only a few times. The chain combines TRBV29-1 with TRBJ2-2, with TRBD1 as a possible D gene (6 bases). With 6 bases removed from V and 0 bases from J, the gap between germline ends came to 8 bases. The CDR3 length is 13 residues. Per germline, CDR1 SQVTM and CDR2 ANQGSEA. The CDR3: CSVGHSNTGELFF. CDR3 coding DNA: TGCAGCGTGGGACACTCGAACACCGGGGAGCTGTTTTTT.

The chain employs TRBV2 and TRBJ2-3; no clear D gene. The CDR3 is made up of 14 amino acids. CDR1 SNHLY and CDR2 FYNNEI come from the germline V gene. The V end lost 4 bases, the J end lost 4 bases, and 12 bases lay between the germline ends. As DNA, the CDR3 is TGTGCCAGCAGTGGGCCTACCTTCGCAGATACGCAGTATTTT. It specifies CASSGPTFADTQYF.

CDR3 DNA sequence: TGTGCCAGCAGTTATCTGGTGACAAGGGGTAACAATGAGCAGTTCTTC. Amino acids: CASSYLVTRGNNEQFF. The genes are TRBV6-5 and TRBJ2-1; D is perhaps TRBD1 (5 bases). The CDR3 runs to 16 residues. Germline-derived CDR1 and CDR2 are MNHEY and SVGAGI. Deletions cut 3 bases from V and 5 bases from J, with 17 bases between.

The chain links TRBV10-2 to TRBJ1-5, with D possibly being TRBD1 (5 bases). CDR1 WSHSY and CDR2 SAAADI come from the germline V gene. This CDR3 spans 14 amino acids. Between the trimmed V and J ends, which lost 6 bases and 0 bases, there was a span of 9 bases. The CDR3 nucleotides are TGCGCCAGCAGGGGGGGAAGTAGCAATCAGCCCCAGCATTTT. Its translation: CASRGGSSNQPQHF.

The rearrangement uses TRBV14 and TRBJ2-7; 12 nucleotides agree with TRBD2. CDR3 size: 14 residues. The V gene end was trimmed by 3 bases and the J gene end by 6 bases; junction bases not matched to a gene: 3. Looked up from germline, CDR1 is SGHDN and CDR2 is FVKESK. The CDR3 here is CASSQTSGRVEQYF. CDR3 nucleotide sequence: TGTGCCAGCAGCCAGACTAGCGGGAGAGTCGAGCAGTACTTC. The whole variable domain, filled in from reference TRBV14 and TRBJ2-7, reads EAGVTQFPSHSVIEKGQTVTLRCDPISGHDNLYWYRRVMGKEIKFLLHFVKESKQDESGMPNNRFLAERTGGTYSTLKVQPAELEDSGVYFCASSQTSGRVEQYFGPGTRLTVT.

The chain uses TRBV28 and TRBJ2-1, with D uncertain. Trimming removed 6 bases at V and 4 bases at J, with 10 bases between. CDR1 and CDR2 (germline): MDHEN, SYDVKM. This CDR3 contains 13 residues. The CDR3, as DNA: TGTGCCAGCAGCCTCCCCAGGTACAATGAGCAGTTCTTC. Protein sequence: CASSLPRYNEQFF.

The rearrangement uses TRBV6-1 and TRBJ2-7; D is possibly TRBD1 or TRBD2 (6 bases each). Germline V CDR1 and CDR2: MNHNS, SASEGT. V lost 5 bases and J 5 bases, leaving 19 bases between the germline ends. The CDR3 contains 15 residues. The CDR3 region has the DNA TGTGCCAGCAGTCCTCTAGGGGGAGGTCTCCACGAGCAGTACTTC. This encodes CASSPLGGGLHEQYF.

The V gene is TRBV19, the J gene TRBJ1-2; D unclear. Germline CDR1 LNHDA, CDR2 SQIVND (reference sequence). Trimming pared 4 bases from V and 6 bases from J, leaving 18 bases between. The CDR3 extends over 15 amino acids. This CDR3 reads CASSTPTAPYNGYTF. CDR3 DNA sequence: TGTGCCAGTAGTACACCGACTGCTCCCTATAATGGCTACACCTTC.

The chain links TRBV4-1 to TRBJ2-1, with D possibly matching TRBD1 (6 bases). The CDR3 extends over 16 amino acids. V gave up 3 bases and J gave up 2 bases, with 14 bases separating them. The germline gives CDR1 MGHRA, CDR2 YSYEKL. CDR3 sequence: CASSQGAQGTYNEQFF. CDR3 DNA: TGCGCCAGCAGCCAGGGAGCCCAGGGGACCTACAATGAGCAGTTCTTC.

The chain couples TRBV5-1 to TRBJ2-2; D tentatively fits TRBD1 or TRBD2 (6 bases each). This CDR3 comprises 18 residues. V was clipped by 4 bases and J by 1 base, with 20 bases between them. Per the germline V gene, CDR1 is SGHRS and CDR2 is YFSETQ. The CDR3 DNA is TGCGCCAGCAGCGCGGGACACCTCGGGACCATGAACACCGGGGAGCTGTTTTTT. It yields the protein CASSAGHLGTMNTGELFF. Combining the CDR3 with reference TRBV5-1 and TRBJ2-2 gives the whole variable domain KAGVTQTPRYLIKTRGQQVTLSCSPISGHRSVSWYQQTPGQGLQFLFEYFSETQRNKGNFPGRFSGRQFSNSRSEMNVSTLELGDSALYLCASSAGHLGTMNTGELFFGEGSRLTVL.

This clone has just a few counts. The chain couples TRBV19 to TRBJ1-1; D ambiguous. This CDR3 is 14 amino acids long. With 4 bases removed from V and 0 bases from J, the gap between germline ends came to 9 bases. The germline V gene encodes CDR1 LNHDA and CDR2 SQIVND (reference sequence). CDR3 nucleotide sequence: TGTGCCAGTAGTACTCCCCGGATGAACACTGAAGCTTTCTTT. Translation gives CASSTPRMNTEAFF.

The chain recombines TRBV27 with TRBJ2-5, with 9 positions matching TRBD2. Per germline, CDR1 MNHEY and CDR2 SMNVEV (reference sequence). The CDR3 loop spans 14 amino acids. V trimming: 7 bases; J trimming: 4 bases; junction bases outside the gene matches: 7. The DNA for the CDR3 is TGTGCCAGCAAAATGGGACTAGCAGGAGAGACCCAGTACTTC. Protein sequence: CASKMGLAGETQYF.